This T cell receptor (beta chain) was documented in a study of blood T cell repertoires in COVID-19. Study-level information: Whether acute or convalescent, the COVID-19 samples came from the United States, Italy and Spain. Sources were T cells, B-cell-depleted T cells, or PBMCs; the material itself was cDNA or gDNA.

Generated by immunoSEQ multiplex PCR, the TCRdb table keeps only in-frame clones and is missing some. The data contain around 65,000 clones, 81% of them seen just once; the ten biggest clones take up roughly 8.3%. The receptor was derived from a human donor in a cohort sampled during active COVID-19. The sequenced sample consisted of peripheral blood.

The CDR3 reads CAWSLTGTSARYF. The CDR3 region has the DNA TGTGCCTGGAGTTTAACAGGTACGAGCGCCAGATATTTT. This sequence joins TRBV30 and TRBJ1-3, with TRBD1 as a possible D gene (5 bases). This CDR3 region has 13 residues. Germline-derived CDR1 and CDR2 are GTSNPN and SVGIG (reference sequence). The V end lost 2 bases, the J end lost 15 bases, and 20 bases lay between the germline ends.